The clone carrying this T cell receptor beta chain was seen ten or more times. Its antigen remains unidentified. RNA transcripts served as the template for amplifying TCR beta CDR3 regions. HTBI primers were used for first-round RT-PCR of the TCR CDR3. Via MiXCR, TCRdb re-called the multiplex PCR reads, giving one row per CDR3 protein. Altogether around 500,000 distinct CDR3 sequences are present, 13% to 15% being singletons, with the ten largest covering less than 20%. CDR1 is LNHDA and CDR2 is SQIVND in the germline V gene (reference sequence). The CDR3 sequence is 16 residues long. V shed 5 bases, J shed 5 bases, and the junction held 11 bases outside the gene matches. The sample originates from a study of T cells in Graves' hyperthyroidism and ophthalmopathy. General observations from the study: Model output signaled ophthalmopathy a median 6.5 months ahead of onset.

The chain has TRBV19 and TRBJ1-5; 8 nucleotides match TRBD1. Sequencing used blood. The source is a woman between 18 and 29 years old with Graves' hyperthyroidism. CDR3 loop: CASSARRTGRDQPQHF. CDR3 coding DNA: TGTGCCAGTAGTGCCCGCAGGACAGGGAGGGATCAGCCCCAGCATTTT.